This entry describes one T cell receptor beta chain. What it binds is unknown. The data belong to a study of cytomegalovirus exposure and HLA in healthy donors. The PCR contained 60 Vbeta and 13 Jbeta primers. Profiled with immunoSEQ multiplex PCR; TCRdb holds only in-frame clones, not every one. This repertoire shows around 250,000 clones, 80% to 85% found once; its top ten account for around 8.6%. CDR1 is SGHVS, CDR2 FQNEAQ, per germline. The CDR3 loop spans 15 amino acids. After removal of 8 bases from V and 2 bases from J, the junction contained 8 bases not matched to a gene. Broader study findings: Differences between HLA loci emerged in a later analysis of TCR association rates, with DRB1 most and HLA-C fewest.

The chain employs TRBV7-8 and TRBJ2-7; 11 positions match TRBD2. Sequences were obtained from PBMCs. This clonotype originated in an older woman in good health and CMV-seropositive. In nucleotides, the CDR3 is TGTGCCAGCGGTCCGGGACTAGCGGCCGCCTACGAGCAGTACTTC. It encodes CASGPGLAAAYEQYF.